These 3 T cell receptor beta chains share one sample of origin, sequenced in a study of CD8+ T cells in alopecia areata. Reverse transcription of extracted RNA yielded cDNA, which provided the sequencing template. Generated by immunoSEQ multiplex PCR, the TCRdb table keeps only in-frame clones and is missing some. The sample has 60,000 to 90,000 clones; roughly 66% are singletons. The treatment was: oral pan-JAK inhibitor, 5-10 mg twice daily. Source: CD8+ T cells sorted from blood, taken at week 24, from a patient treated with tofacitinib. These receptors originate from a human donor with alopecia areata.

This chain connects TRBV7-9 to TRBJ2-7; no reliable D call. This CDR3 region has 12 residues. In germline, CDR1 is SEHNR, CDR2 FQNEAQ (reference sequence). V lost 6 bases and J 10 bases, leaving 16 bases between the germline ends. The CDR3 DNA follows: TGTGCCAGCAGTGGGCCCCTAACAGAACAGTACTTC. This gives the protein CASSGPLTEQYF.

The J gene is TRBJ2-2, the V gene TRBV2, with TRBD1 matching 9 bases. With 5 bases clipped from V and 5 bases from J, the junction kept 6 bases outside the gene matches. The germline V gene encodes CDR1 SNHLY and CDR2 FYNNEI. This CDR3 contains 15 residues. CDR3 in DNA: TGTGCCAGCAGTTTTGCCGGGACAGGGACCGGGGAGCTGTTTTTT. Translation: CASSFAGTGTGELFF. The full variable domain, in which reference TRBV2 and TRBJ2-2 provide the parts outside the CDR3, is EPEVTQTPSHQVTQMGQEVILRCVPISNHLYFYWYRQILGQKVEFLVSFYNNEISEKSEIFDDQFSVERPDGSNFTLKIRSTKLEDSAMYFCASSFAGTGTGELFFGEGSRLTVL.

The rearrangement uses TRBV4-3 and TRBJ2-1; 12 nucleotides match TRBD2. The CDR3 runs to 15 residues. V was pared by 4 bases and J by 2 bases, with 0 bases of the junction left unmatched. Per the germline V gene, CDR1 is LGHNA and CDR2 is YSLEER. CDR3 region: CASSRTSGTYNEQFF. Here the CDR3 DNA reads TGCGCCAGCAGCCGGACTAGCGGGACCTACAATGAGCAGTTCTTC.